What follows are 5 T cell receptor beta chains derived from one specimen sequenced in a study of molecular identifiers for immune sequencing clone quantification. TCRdb recomputed calls from the PCR reads with MiXCR, one row per CDR3 protein. The sample yields about 630,000 distinct CDR3 sequences, roughly 27% seen once. Sequencing was done on a sample of naive CD8+ T cells from blood, with Jurkat cell RNA spiked in. Subset noted: FACS-sorted CD8+CD4-CCR7+CD45RA+ naive T cells. These receptor sequences come from a human donor in good health. Some libraries in this study had Jurkat cell RNA spiked in.

In its sample, this clonotype was seen a few times. This sequence joins TRBV30 and TRBJ2-2; TRBD1 might be the D (6 bases). Trimming stripped 2 bases from V and 6 bases from J, with 13 bases between. Germline V lookup: CDR1 GTSNPN, CDR2 SVGIG (reference sequence). There are 14 residues in the CDR3. CDR3 bases: TGTGCCTGGAGTTGGGCAGGGGTGGCCGGGGAGCTGTTTTTT. Amino acid sequence: CAWSWAGVAGELFF.

The table lists this clonotype with a few counts. The rearrangement links TRBV20-1 to TRBJ2-7; D could derive from TRBD1 or TRBD2 (5 bases each). The ends were cut back, 2 bases at V and 2 bases at J, with 19 bases in the middle. CDR1 is DFQATT and CDR2 is SNEGSKA in the germline V gene (reference sequence). This CDR3 contains 16 residues. CDR3 DNA sequence: TGCAGTGCTAGAAACCCCCCCCTCGGGGCCGCCTACGAGCAGTACTTC. Amino acids: CSARNPPLGAAYEQYF.

This clonotype showed up many times. The V call is TRBV6-2 or TRBV6-3, the J call TRBJ2-5, with D possibly being TRBD1 (5 bases). The CDR3 contains 16 residues. Trimming shortened V by 3 bases and J by 2 bases, and 16 bases separated the two germline ends. Per the germline V gene, CDR1 is MNHEY and CDR2 is SVGEGT. The CDR3 region has the DNA TGTGCCAGCAGTTATCAGGTCGGCAGGGAACAAGAGACCCAGTACTTC. Its translation is CASSYQVGREQETQYF.

This chain links TRBV6-5 with TRBJ1-6; tentative D call: TRBD1 (6 bases). This CDR3 contains 15 residues. Germline CDR1 MNHEY, CDR2 SVGAGI. Trimming stripped 6 bases from V and 9 bases from J, with 18 bases between. CDR3: CASSPLGTWSSPLHF. CDR3 sequence (DNA): TGTGCCAGCAGCCCCTTGGGGACATGGAGTTCACCCCTCCACTTT.

The chain recombines TRBV20-1 with TRBJ2-7; 10 bases agree with TRBD1. Germline CDR1 is DFQATT and CDR2 is SNEGSKA (reference sequence). CDR3 length: 13 residues. The V gene end was trimmed by 7 bases and the J gene end by 5 bases; junction bases not matched to a gene: 8. This chain's CDR3 is CSVPGQGLHEQYF. CDR3 DNA: TGCAGTGTCCCGGGACAGGGGCTTCACGAGCAGTACTTC.